This TCR beta chain was documented in a study of OX40 agonist ivuxolimab in advanced cancers. In the study overall: An anti-OX40 (CD134) antibody with agonistic activity, ivuxolimab, was administered to patients.

General study results and limits: With doses of 0.1-3.0 mg/kg, partial responders showed among the lowest clonal expansion.

Assay: immunoSEQ multiplex PCR; the TCRdb copy retains only in-frame clones and omits some. The sample shows around 90,000 clones, 80% to 90% of them seen only once. This clone was counted between two and nine times. Its antigen is undetermined. Specimen: CD4+ or CD8+ T cells sorted from blood, collected in a trial of the OX40 agonist ivuxolimab. The receptor's source is an adult with an advanced solid tumor such as melanoma, head and neck, liver or kidney cancer.

The CDR3 protein is CASSSAFPNQPQHF. Written as DNA, the CDR3 is TGTGCCAGCAGTTCGGCTTTCCCCAATCAGCCCCAGCATTTT. V and J are TRBV6-5 and TRBJ1-5; D remains ambiguous. In germline, CDR1 is MNHEY, CDR2 SVGAGI. The CDR3 runs 14 residues. V lost 4 bases to trimming and J lost 3 bases, with 10 bases between them.